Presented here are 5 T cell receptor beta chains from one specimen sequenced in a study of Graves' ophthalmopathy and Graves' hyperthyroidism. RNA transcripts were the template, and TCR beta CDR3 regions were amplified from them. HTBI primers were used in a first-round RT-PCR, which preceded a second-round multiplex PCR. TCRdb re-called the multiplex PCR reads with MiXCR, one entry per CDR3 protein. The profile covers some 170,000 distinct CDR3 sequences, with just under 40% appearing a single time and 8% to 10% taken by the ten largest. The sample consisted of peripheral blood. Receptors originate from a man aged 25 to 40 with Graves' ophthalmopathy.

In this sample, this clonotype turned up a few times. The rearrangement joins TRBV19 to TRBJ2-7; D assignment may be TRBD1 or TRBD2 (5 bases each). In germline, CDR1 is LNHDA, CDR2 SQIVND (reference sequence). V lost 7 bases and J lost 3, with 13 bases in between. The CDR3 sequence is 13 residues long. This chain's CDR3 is CASTGGGYYEQYF. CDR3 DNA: TGTGCCAGTACAGGTGGGGGATACTACGAGCAGTACTTC.

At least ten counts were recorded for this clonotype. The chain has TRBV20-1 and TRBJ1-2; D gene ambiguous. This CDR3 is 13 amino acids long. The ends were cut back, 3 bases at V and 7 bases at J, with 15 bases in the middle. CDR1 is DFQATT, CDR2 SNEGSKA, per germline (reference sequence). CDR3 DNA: TGCAGTGCTAGCGAGGCGCTGGGTGTTGGCTACACCTTC. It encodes CSASEALGVGYTF.

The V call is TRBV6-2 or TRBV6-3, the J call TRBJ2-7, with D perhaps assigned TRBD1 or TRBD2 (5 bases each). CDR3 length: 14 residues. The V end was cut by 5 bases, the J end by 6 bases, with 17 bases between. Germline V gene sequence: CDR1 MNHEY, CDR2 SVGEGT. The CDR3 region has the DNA TGTGCCAGCAGTCCCGGGACGAACCGTGGCGAGCAGTACTTC. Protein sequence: CASSPGTNRGEQYF.

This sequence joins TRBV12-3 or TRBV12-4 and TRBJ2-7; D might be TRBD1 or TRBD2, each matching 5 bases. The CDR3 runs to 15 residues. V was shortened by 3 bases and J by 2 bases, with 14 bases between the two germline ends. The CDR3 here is CASSFPARGAYEQYF. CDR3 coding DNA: TGTGCCAGCAGTTTCCCGGCAAGAGGGGCCTACGAGCAGTACTTC.

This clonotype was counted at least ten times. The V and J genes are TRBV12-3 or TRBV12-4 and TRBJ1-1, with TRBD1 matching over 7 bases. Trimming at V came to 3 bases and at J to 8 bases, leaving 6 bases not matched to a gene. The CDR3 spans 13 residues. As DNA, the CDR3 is TGTGCCAGCAGTTTCCTCTTGGACAGGGAAGCTTTCTTT. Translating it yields CASSFLLDREAFF.